This T cell receptor beta chain was documented in a study of CD8 T cells in Susac syndrome. The CDR3 runs to 16 residues. Deletions cut 11 bases from V and 0 bases from J, with 17 bases between. The RNA input was roughly 0.45 to 1 ug, and it was reverse transcribed with random hexamers. TCRdb passed the immunoSEQ multiplex PCR reads through MiXCR, listing each CDR3 protein once. The profile shows 120,000 to 150,000 distinct CDR3 sequences, 94% of them singletons. The origin of this receptor is a human donor in good health. The sequencing sample was made of CD8+ T cells from PBMCs. The V call is TRBV12-3 or TRBV12-4, the J call TRBJ2-6; D remains unclear. Here the CDR3 reads CAAEGQDVSGANVLTF. The CDR3 DNA reads as TGTGCCGCCGAAGGGCAGGACGTCTCTGGGGCCAACGTCCTGACTTTC.